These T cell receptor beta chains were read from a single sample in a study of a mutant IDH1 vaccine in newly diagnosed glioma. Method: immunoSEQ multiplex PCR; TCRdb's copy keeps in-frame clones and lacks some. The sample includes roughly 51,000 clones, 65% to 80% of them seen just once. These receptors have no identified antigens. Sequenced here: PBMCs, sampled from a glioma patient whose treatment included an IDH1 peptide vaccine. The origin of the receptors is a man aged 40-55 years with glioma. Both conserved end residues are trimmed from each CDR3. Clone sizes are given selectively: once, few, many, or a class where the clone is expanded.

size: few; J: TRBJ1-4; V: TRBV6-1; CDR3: ASRTTGRDEKLF
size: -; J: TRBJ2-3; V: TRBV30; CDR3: ATSDSLSTDTQY
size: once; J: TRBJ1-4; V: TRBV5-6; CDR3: ASSLSRQGKEKLF
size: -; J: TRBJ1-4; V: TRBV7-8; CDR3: ASSVGQGYEKLF
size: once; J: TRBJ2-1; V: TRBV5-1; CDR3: ASSLGGLDNEQF
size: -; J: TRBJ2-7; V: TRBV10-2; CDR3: ASRRTDNYEQY
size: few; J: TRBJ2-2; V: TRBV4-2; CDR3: ASSLANTGELF
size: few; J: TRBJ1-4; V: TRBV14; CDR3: ASSQVTFGKLF
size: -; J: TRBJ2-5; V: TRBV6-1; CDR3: ASSELDGGETQY
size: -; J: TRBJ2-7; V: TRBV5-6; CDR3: ASSLVGSTNYEQY
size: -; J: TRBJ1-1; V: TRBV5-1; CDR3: ASSRIGGGAEAF
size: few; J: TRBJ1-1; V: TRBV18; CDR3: ASSPSGDTEAF
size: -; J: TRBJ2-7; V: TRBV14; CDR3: ASGFGGKSEQY
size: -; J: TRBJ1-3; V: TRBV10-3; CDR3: AIRAGLERGTIY
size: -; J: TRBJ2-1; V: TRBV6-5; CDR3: ASSHNKGEF
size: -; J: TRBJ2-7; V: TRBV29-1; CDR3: SVELGSGLRQQY
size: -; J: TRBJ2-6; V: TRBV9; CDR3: ASSADRASGANVLT
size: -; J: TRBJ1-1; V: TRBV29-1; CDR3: SVAGRLNTEAF
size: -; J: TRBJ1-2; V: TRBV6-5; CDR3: ASSYSFPNYGYT
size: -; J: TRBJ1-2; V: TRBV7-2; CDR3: ASSRVGGLP
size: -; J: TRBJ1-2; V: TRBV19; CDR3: ASTDRPSNYGYT
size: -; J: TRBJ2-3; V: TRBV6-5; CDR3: ASSYSRDRTTDTQY
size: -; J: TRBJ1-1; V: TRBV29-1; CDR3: SAVGQANTEAF
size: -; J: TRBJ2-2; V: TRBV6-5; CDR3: ASSHFRSGGTGELF
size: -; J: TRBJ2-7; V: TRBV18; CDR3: ASSPPDLYEQY
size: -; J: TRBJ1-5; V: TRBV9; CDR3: ASSVTGGDNQPQH
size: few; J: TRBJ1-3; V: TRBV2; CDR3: ASSEVGNTIY
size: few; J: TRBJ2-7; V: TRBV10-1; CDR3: ASSDPSSYEQY
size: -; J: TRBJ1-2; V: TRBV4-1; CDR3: ASSQDWGVAGYT
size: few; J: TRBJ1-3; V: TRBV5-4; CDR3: ASSFGLKGSGNTIY
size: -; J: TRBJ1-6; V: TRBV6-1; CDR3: ASSGTSSYNSPLH
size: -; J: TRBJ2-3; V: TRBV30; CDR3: AWSPVTDTQY
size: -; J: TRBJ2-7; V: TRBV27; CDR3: ASSLATGGGYEQY
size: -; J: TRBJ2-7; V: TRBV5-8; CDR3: ASSLGQIYEQY
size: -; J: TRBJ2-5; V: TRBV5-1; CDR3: ASSQLLQETQY
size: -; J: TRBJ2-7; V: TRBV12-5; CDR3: ASGRALAGSYEQY
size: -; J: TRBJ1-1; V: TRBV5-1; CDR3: ASSLGDRFAEAF
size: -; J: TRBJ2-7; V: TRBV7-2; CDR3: ASSSPGAHEQY
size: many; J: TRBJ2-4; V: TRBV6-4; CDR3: ASSPKDAKNIQY
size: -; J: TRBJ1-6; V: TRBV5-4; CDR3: ASSLEADSPLH
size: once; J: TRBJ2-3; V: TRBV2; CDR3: ASSEVLFTDTQY